Given below is one TCR beta chain in context. Its antigen target is currently unknown. No quality values exist for individual bases; no much larger clone is one base distant. These data originate in a study of T cells in localized non-small cell lung cancer (TCRdb year 2020). Notes on the research overall: Comparing tumors with uninvolved tumor-adjacent lungs, the study looked at the T cell repertoires of 200 to 250 patients with early-stage NSCLC. The cohort was made up of some 240 treatment-naive NSCLC patients whose localized lung tumors had been resected. NSCLC patients had a mean age of roughly 64 years, and around 130 were male and over 85 female. What the authors observed across the whole study: Since the design was exploratory, TCR variables were selected using unadjusted p-values with no false-discovery rate correction. Higher T cell density in blood was associated with longer overall survival, whereas higher clonality in adjacent lung was associated with shorter survival. Uninvolved tumor-adjacent lung showed the highest T cell clonality, higher than tumor, which suggests more focused antigenic responses in the adjacent lung. A median of roughly 56 of the top 100 tumor clones were detected in paired uninvolved adjacent lung, and 28 of these tumor clones were also found among the top 100 clones of the paired uninvolved adjacent lung. Multi-region tumor sequencing was not performed, so intratumor heterogeneity could not be excluded.

At diagnosis, tumor, uninvolved tumor-adjacent lung and peripheral blood were collected and then preserved as a mix of FFPE and fresh-frozen material. Blood samples were analyzed as peripheral blood mononuclear cells for TCR repertoire profiling. The junction carries 13 bases between V and J, which are trimmed by 1 base and 3 bases respectively. The CDR3 holds 16 amino acids from the cysteine to the phenylalanine. The retained sequence is limited to the CDR3, 48 bases, with the frame set at the first base. Based on the germline V gene, the CDR1 and CDR2 sequences are MGHRA and YSYEKL. The immunoSEQ Assay was used to sequence TCR beta CDR3 regions from DNA. In the authors' own workflow: T cell density was computed as TCR beta template counts normalized to usable DNA estimated by amplifying housekeeping genes. Richness was estimated using the preseqR package, with extrapolation to 400,000 templates for PBMC samples and to 120,000 templates for tissue samples. Clonality was defined by subtracting Pielou's evenness from one. Tissue-enriched TCRs were identified through differential abundance testing performed on productive amino-acid clonotypes, with a minimum total count of 5 and an alpha of 0.1. The Jaccard Index and the Morisita Overlap Index were used to measure how much the repertoires overlapped between compartments. TCR beta CDR3s were clustered by GLIPH together with public tetramer-defined viral CDR3s, and at least three viral sequences plus V-gene enrichment were required for viral motifs. TCRdb's version of the immuneACCESS table is confined to in-frame rearrangements and falls short of the full clone set. An unresolved V gene accounts for under half of the shortfall where checked; the remainder is of unknown origin. V, J and clone size are those of that table, while D and trimming were read from the DNA. The sample table holds roughly 58,000 clones, of which 81% were seen once. The ten largest make up about 4.5% of the sample.

The chain is assembled from TRBV4-1 and TRBJ2-1, and possibly TRBD2, on 6 matching bases. This TCR was recovered from a man aged 40 to 75 with stage II lung adenocarcinoma. Sequenced material: PBMCs, taken before any cancer treatment. The base sequence is TGCGCCAGCAGCCAAGCGCCGGGAGACTTCTACAATGAGCAGTTCTTC. It translates as CASSQAPGDFYNEQFF.